These T cell receptor beta chains were read from a single sample in a study of cytomegalovirus exposure and HLA in healthy donors. TCRdb's copy holds only in-frame clones and misses some; the assay was immunoSEQ multiplex PCR. Of 95,000 or so clones in the sample, 80% to 85% are singletons; the top ten hold around 4.2%. What was sequenced was PBMCs. These receptor sequences come from a woman aged 70-85 years in good health and CMV-seropositive. Each CDR3 is given with its conserved first and last residue. The D gene is left open where the match is weak. The size of a clone is reported for some rows only, either as once, few or many, or as a class for expanded clones.

cdr3_aa cdr3_nt j_call v_call clone_size d_call
CASSPDIGTRYEQYF TGTGCCAGCAGCCCGGACATCGGAACCCGCTACGAGCAGTACTTC TRBJ2-7 TRBV7-2 once .
CASSQAGTGELFF TGTGCCAGCAGCCAAGCGGGTACCGGGGAGCTGTTTTTT TRBJ2-2 TRBV14 . .
CASSKKGGGYTF TGTGCCAGCAGCAAAAAAGGGGGCGGCTACACCTTC TRBJ1-2 TRBV27 few TRBD1
CALEDGRGYGYTF TGTGCCCTTGAAGACGGCCGGGGTTACGGCTACACCTTC TRBJ1-2 TRBV28 once .
CAWSVRYSSYEQYF TGTGCCTGGAGTGTACGCTACAGCTCCTACGAGCAGTACTTC TRBJ2-7 TRBV30 . .
CASSLETGSFYEQYF TGTGCCAGCAGCTTGGAAACAGGGTCCTTCTACGAGCAGTACTTC TRBJ2-7 TRBV7-3 . .
CASSTRLAETQYF TGTGCCAGTAGTACGAGACTAGCGGAGACCCAGTACTTC TRBJ2-5 TRBV19 . TRBD2
CASSLDLGTGLQPQHF TGCGCCAGCAGCTTAGACCTCGGGACAGGTTTGCAGCCCCAGCATTTT TRBJ1-5 TRBV4-3 few TRBD1
CASSNRGQGNTIYF TGTGCCAGCAGTAACAGGGGGCAAGGAAACACCATATATTTT TRBJ1-3 TRBV7-6 . TRBD1
CASSVGISNQPQHF TGTGCCAGCAGCGTAGGTATTAGCAATCAGCCCCAGCATTTT TRBJ1-5 TRBV9 . .
CASSLGDGGITDTQYF TGTGCCAGCAGCTTGGGCGACGGGGGGATCACAGATACGCAGTATTTT TRBJ2-3 TRBV5-4 . TRBD2
CASSLGGTVNIQYF TGTGCCAGCAGCTTAGGTGGGACAGTGAACATTCAGTACTTC TRBJ2-4 TRBV7-2 . TRBD1